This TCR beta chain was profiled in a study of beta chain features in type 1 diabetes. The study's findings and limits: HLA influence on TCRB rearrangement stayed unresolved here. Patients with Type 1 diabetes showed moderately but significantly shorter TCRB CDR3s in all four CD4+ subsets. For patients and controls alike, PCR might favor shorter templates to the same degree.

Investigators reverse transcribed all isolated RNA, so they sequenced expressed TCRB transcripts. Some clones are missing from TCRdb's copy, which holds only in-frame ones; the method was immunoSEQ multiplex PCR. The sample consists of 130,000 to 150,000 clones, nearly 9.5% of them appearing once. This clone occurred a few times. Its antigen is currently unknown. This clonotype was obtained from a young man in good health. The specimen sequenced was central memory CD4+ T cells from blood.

CDR3 coding DNA: TGTGCCAGCAGTGATGATGGGGCCCGGTGGTATGAGCAGTTCTTC. This encodes CASSDDGARWYEQFF. The chain has TRBV27 and TRBJ2-1, with D possibly matching TRBD1 (5 bases). The CDR3 runs to 15 residues. Germline loops: CDR1 MNHEY, CDR2 SMNVEV (reference sequence). V lost 5 bases and J 8 bases, leaving 19 bases between the germline ends.